This T cell receptor beta chain comes out of a study of blood T cell repertoires in COVID-19. The CDR3 runs to 15 residues. Germline V gene sequence: CDR1 KGHDR, CDR2 SFDVKD. V was shortened by 5 bases and J by 2 bases, with 15 bases between the two germline ends. As handled by the study authors: Scientists estimated how many nucleated cells there were by amplifying reference gene primers. Assay: immunoSEQ multiplex PCR; the TCRdb copy retains only in-frame clones and omits some. That table supplies the V and J calls and clone size; D and trimming were determined from the DNA. Of about 26,000 clones in the sample, around 83% are singletons; the top ten hold around 25%.

The sequenced material came from peripheral blood. The receptor's source is a human donor in a cohort sampled during active COVID-19. This chain connects TRBV24-1 to TRBJ2-7, with D maybe TRBD2 (5 bases). CDR3 bases: TGTGCCACCAGTGTGTTTGACGGAGGAGCCTACGAGCAGTACTTC. It encodes CATSVFDGGAYEQYF.